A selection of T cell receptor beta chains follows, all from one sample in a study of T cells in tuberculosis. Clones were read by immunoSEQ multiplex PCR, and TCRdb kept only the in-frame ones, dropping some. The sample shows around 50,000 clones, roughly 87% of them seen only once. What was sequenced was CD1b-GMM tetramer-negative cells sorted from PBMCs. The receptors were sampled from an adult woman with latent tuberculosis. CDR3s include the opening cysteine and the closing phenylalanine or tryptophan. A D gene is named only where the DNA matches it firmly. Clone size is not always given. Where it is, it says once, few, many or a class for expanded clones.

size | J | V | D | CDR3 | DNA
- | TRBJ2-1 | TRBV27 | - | CASSRARNEQFF | TGTGCCAGCAGTCGAGCTAGAAATGAGCAGTTCTTC
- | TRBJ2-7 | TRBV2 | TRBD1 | CASIFRDRNYEQYF | TGTGCCAGCATCTTCCGGGACAGAAATTACGAGCAGTACTTC
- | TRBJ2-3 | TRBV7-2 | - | CASSPTGDTQYF | TGTGCCAGCAGCCCCACGGGAGATACGCAGTATTTT
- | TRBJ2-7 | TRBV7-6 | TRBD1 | CASSSLAHRDRVSYEQYF | TGTGCCAGCAGCTCCCTAGCACACCGGGACAGGGTCTCCTACGAGCAGTACTTC
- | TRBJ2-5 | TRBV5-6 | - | CASSSGPGTETQYF | TGTGCCAGCAGCTCCGGACCGGGAACAGAGACCCAGTACTTC
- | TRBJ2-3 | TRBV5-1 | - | CASSFGSTSDTQYF | TGCGCCAGCAGCTTCGGGAGTACCTCAGATACGCAGTATTTT
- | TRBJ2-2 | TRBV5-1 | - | CASSLVGRGLPGELFF | TGCGCCAGCAGCTTGGTCGGCAGGGGCCTGCCCGGGGAGCTGTTTTTT
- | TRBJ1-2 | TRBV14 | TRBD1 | CASSQAEGAGYTF | TGTGCCAGCAGCCAGGCGGAGGGGGCTGGCTACACCTTC
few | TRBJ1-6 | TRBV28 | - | CASSGVGQGSTPLHF | TGTGCCAGCAGTGGGGTCGGCCAGGGAAGTACACCCCTCCACTTT
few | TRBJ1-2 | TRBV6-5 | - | CASSTSPRYGYTF | TGTGCCAGCAGTACCTCCCCCCGGTATGGCTACACCTTC
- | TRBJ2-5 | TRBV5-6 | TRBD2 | CASSLLRAGEETQYF | TGTGCCAGCAGCTTGTTACGTGCGGGAGAGGAGACCCAGTACTTC
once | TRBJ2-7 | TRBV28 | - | CASSFRDNKYEQYF | TGTGCCAGCAGTTTTCGGGACAACAAATACGAGCAGTACTTC
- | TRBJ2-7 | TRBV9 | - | CASSVGGSGSYEQYF | TGTGCCAGCAGCGTAGGTGGGAGTGGGTCCTACGAGCAGTACTTC
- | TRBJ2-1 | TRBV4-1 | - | CASSHRVAYNEQFF | TGCGCCAGCAGTCACAGGGTGGCCTACAATGAGCAGTTCTTC
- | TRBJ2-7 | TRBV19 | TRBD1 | CASSATTGAPYEQYF | TGTGCCAGTAGTGCCACGACAGGGGCGCCCTACGAGCAGTACTTC
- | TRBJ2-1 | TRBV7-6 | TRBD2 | CASSLAWGRGNNEQFF | TGTGCCAGCAGCTTAGCTTGGGGGAGGGGCAACAATGAGCAGTTCTTC
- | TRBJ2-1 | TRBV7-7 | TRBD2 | CASSLGRETSLVF | TGTGCTAGCAGCTTAGGTCGGGAGACTAGCCTTGTCTTC
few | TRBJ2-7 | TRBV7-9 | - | CASSPDLIYEQYF | TGTGCCAGCAGCCCGGACTTGATCTACGAGCAGTACTTC
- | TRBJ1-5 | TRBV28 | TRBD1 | CASSQTGTYSNQPQHF | TGTGCCAGCAGCCAGACAGGGACTTATAGCAATCAGCCCCAGCATTTT
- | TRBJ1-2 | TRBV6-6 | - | CASRGAGGPNGYTF | TGTGCCAGCCGTGGGGCAGGAGGGCCCAATGGCTACACCTTC
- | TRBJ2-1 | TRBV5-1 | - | CASSLLGAYNEQFF | TGCGCCAGCAGCTTGCTGGGAGCCTACAATGAGCAGTTCTTC
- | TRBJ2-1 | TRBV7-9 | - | CASSFPTSEQFF | TGTGCCAGCAGCTTCCCGACTAGTGAGCAGTTCTTC
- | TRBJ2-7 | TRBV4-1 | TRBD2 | CASSQQGTSGDEQYF | TGCGCCAGCAGCCAACAAGGGACTAGCGGGGACGAGCAGTACTTC
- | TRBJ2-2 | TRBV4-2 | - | CASSLTNTGELFF | TGTGCCAGCAGCCTCACGAACACCGGGGAGCTGTTTTTT
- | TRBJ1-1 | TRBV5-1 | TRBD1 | CASSLADRGNTEAFF | TGCGCCAGCAGCTTGGCCGACAGGGGGAACACTGAAGCTTTCTTT
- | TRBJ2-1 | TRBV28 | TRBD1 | CASSSGTGIYNEQFF | TGTGCCAGCAGTTCCGGGACAGGGATCTACAATGAGCAGTTCTTC
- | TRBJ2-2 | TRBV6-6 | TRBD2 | CASRPTSGGADGELFF | TGTGCCAGCAGGCCTACTAGCGGGGGGGCCGACGGGGAGCTGTTTTTT
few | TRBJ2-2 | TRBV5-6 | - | CASSWGPGVTGELFF | TGTGCCAGCAGCTGGGGGCCAGGGGTGACCGGGGAGCTGTTTTTT
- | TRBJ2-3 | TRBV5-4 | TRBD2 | CASSLAGGLNTQYF | TGTGCCAGCAGCTTAGCGGGGGGGTTGAATACGCAGTATTTT
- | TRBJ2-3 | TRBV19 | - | CASASGDTQYF | TGTGCCAGTGCCTCGGGGGATACGCAGTATTTT
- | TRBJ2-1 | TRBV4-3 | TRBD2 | CASSAGTNSGYEQFF | TGCGCCAGCAGCGCCGGGACTAACTCGGGCTATGAGCAGTTCTTC
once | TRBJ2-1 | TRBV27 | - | CASSLLGQGSNEQFF | TGTGCCAGCAGTTTATTAGGGCAGGGAAGCAATGAGCAGTTCTTC
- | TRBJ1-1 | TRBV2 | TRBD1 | CASIYGQGDTEAFF | TGTGCCAGCATCTACGGACAGGGAGACACTGAAGCTTTCTTT
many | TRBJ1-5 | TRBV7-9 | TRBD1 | CASSVTGDQPQHF | TGTGCCAGCAGCGTGACAGGGGATCAGCCCCAGCATTTT
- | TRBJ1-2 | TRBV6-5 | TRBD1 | CASSYQRTGKDGYTF | TGTGCCAGCAGTTACCAACGGACAGGGAAGGATGGCTACACCTTC
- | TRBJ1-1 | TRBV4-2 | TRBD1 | CASSHHLTGANTEAFF | TGTGCCAGCAGCCACCATTTGACAGGGGCGAACACTGAAGCTTTCTTT
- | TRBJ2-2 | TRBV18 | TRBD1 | CASSPPTGPNTGELFF | TGTGCCAGCTCACCACCGACAGGGCCAAACACCGGGGAGCTGTTTTTT
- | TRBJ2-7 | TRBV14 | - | CASSQGTAFYEQYF | TGTGCCAGCAGCCAAGGGACAGCCTTCTACGAGCAGTACTTC
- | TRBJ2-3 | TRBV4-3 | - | CASSQGRTDTQYF | TGCGCCAGCAGCCAAGGGCGGACAGATACGCAGTATTTT
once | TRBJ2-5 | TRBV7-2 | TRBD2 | CASSGTSLAGVETQYF | TGTGCCAGCAGCGGAACAAGTCTAGCGGGAGTAGAGACCCAGTACTTC
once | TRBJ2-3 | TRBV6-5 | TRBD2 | CASSYPSGGGDTQYF | TGTGCCAGCAGTTATCCTAGCGGGGGCGGTGATACGCAGTATTTT
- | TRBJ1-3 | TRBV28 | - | CASSLRGVSGNTIYF | TGTGCCAGCAGTTTACGGGGGGTATCTGGAAACACCATATATTTT
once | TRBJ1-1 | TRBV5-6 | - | CASSFWVGQNTEAFF | TGTGCCAGCAGCTTTTGGGTTGGGCAGAACACTGAAGCTTTCTTT
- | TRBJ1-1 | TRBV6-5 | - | CASSYRQENTEAFF | TGTGCCAGCAGTTACCGGCAGGAGAACACTGAAGCTTTCTTT
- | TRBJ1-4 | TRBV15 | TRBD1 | CATSRRTGVTNEKLFF | TGTGCCACCAGCAGACGCACAGGGGTTACTAATGAAAAACTGTTTTTT
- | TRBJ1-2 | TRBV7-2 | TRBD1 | CASSRGQGEYGYTF | TGTGCCAGCAGCCGGGGACAGGGAGAATATGGCTACACCTTC
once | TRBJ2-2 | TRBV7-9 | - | CASSSPISAAAGRPGELFF | TGTGCCAGCAGCTCCCCGATATCAGCGGCCGCGGGTCGGCCCGGGGAGCTGTTTTTT
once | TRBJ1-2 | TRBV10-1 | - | CASGRTVTSDGYTF | TGCGCCAGCGGTCGGACAGTTACGTCTGATGGCTACACCTTC
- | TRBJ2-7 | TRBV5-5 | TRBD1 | CASSSAPGQQYEQYF | TGTGCCAGCAGCTCAGCACCGGGACAGCAATACGAGCAGTACTTC
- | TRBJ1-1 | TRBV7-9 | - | CASSNNPGVTEAFF | TGTGCCAGCAGCAACAATCCCGGGGTCACTGAAGCTTTCTTT
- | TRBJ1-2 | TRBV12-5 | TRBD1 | CASGGQGGNYGYTF | TGTGCTAGTGGAGGACAGGGGGGAAACTATGGCTACACCTTC